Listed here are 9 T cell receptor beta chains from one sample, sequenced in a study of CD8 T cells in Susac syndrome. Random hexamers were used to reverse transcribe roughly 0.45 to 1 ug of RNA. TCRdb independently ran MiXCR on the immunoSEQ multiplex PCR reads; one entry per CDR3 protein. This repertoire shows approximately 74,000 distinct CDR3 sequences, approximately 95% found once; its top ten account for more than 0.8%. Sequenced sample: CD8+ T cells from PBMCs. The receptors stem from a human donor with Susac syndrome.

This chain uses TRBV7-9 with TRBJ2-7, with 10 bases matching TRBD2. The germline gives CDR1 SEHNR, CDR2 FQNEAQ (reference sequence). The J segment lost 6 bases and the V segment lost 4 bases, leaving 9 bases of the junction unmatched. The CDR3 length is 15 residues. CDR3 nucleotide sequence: TGTGCCAGCAGCTCCACAGGACTAGCGGAAGCCGAGCAGTACTTC. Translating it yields CASSSTGLAEAEQYF.

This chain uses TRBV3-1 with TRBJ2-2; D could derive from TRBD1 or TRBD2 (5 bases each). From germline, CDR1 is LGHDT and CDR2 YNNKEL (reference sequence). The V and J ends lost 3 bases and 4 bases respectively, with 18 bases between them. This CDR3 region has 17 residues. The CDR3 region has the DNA TGTGCCAGCAGCCATGCCCCGGGGACCCCGGGCACCGGGGAGCTGTTTTTT. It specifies CASSHAPGTPGTGELFF.

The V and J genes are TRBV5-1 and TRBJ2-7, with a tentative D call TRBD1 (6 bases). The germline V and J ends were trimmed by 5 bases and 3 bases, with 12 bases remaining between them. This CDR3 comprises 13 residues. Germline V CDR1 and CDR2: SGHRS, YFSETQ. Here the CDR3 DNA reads TGCGCCAGCAGTTATGGGACAAACTACGAGCAGTACTTC. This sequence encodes CASSYGTNYEQYF.

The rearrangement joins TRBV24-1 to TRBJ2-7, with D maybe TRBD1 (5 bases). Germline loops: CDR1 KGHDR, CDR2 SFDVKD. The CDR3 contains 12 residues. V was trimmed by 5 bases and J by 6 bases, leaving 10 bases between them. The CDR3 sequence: CATSAGSSEQYF. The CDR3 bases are TGTGCCACCAGTGCAGGGTCGAGCGAGCAGTACTTC.

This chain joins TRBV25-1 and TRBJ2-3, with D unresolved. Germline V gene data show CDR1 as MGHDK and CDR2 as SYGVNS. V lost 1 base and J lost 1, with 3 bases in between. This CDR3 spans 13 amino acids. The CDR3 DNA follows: TGTGCCAGCAGTGAATGGGGCACAGATACGCAGTATTTT. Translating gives CASSEWGTDTQYF.

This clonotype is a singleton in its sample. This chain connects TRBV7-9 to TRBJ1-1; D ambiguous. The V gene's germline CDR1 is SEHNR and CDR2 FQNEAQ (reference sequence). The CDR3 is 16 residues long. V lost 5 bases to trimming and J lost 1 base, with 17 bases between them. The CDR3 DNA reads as TGTGCCAGCAGCCCCCTCGTCGGGCAGCCGAACACTGAAGCTTTCTTT. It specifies CASSPLVGQPNTEAFF.

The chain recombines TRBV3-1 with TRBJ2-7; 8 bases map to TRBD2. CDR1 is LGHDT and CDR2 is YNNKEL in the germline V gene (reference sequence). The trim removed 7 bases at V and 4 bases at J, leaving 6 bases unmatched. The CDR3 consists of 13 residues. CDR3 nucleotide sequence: TGTGCCAGCATCCCAAGCGGGGGATACGAGCAGTACTTC. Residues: CASIPSGGYEQYF.

CDR3 amino acids: CASSFPGGGQETQYF. In nucleotides, the CDR3 is TGTGCCAGCAGTTTCCCAGGGGGCGGCCAAGAGACCCAGTACTTC. The chain recombines TRBV28 with TRBJ2-5; 8 bases fit TRBD1. This CDR3 has 15 amino acids. V was clipped by 3 bases and J by 1 base; unmatched bases: 4. Looked up from germline, CDR1 is MDHEN and CDR2 is SYDVKM.

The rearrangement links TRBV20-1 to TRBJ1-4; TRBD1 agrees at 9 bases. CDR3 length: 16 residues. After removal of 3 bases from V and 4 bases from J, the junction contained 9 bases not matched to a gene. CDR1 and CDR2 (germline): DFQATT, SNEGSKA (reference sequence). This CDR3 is CSARLQGASHNEKLFF. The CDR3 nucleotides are TGCAGTGCTAGGCTACAGGGGGCTTCGCATAATGAAAAACTGTTTTTT.